This paragraph covers one T cell receptor beta chain sequence. The antigen remains undetermined. Profiled with immunoSEQ multiplex PCR; TCRdb holds only in-frame clones, not every one. Seen here are over 90,000 clones, 80% to 90% observed once, and the top ten hold roughly 10%. V was trimmed by 4 bases and J by 4 bases, leaving 10 bases between them. CDR1 is MDHEN, CDR2 SYDVKM, per germline. The CDR3 consists of 13 residues. This record comes from a study of PD-1 blockade in classical Hodgkin lymphoma. Each and every patient relapsed after autologous stem cell transplantation, and patients got differing brentuximab vedotin exposure. Notes on the study in general: CD4+ but not CD8+ TCR diversity rose significantly by C4D1. Before treatment, TCR diversity in newly diagnosed patients was reportedly lower than in healthy donors.

The source is a human donor with classical Hodgkin lymphoma. The V call is TRBV28, the J call TRBJ1-2, with D tentatively TRBD1 (5 bases). This specimen was peripheral blood mononuclear cells (PBMCs), taken before the second cycle of nivolumab. CDR3 protein: CASSSQAIYGYTF. DNA for the CDR3: TGTGCCAGCAGTTCACAGGCTATCTATGGCTACACCTTC.